The T cell receptor beta chain under discussion was sequenced for a study of Graves' ophthalmopathy and Graves' hyperthyroidism. General observations from the study: Among expanded thyroid clonotypes above 0.001 frequency, most also occurred in blood. Predictions made by the model for ophthalmopathy progression reached 70.59% sensitivity and about 72% specificity.

Each hyperthyroidism patient was newly diagnosed, with under 2 months' duration, and aged 18 to 65. Looked up from germline, CDR1 is SGHAT and CDR2 is FQNNGV. The CDR3 runs to 11 residues. Many counts were recorded for this clonotype. No antigen is known for it. One end of the junction fails to match germline, which may point to a read error. RNA transcripts provided the template for amplifying TCR beta CDR3 regions. First-round RT-PCR used HTBI primers; second-round multiplex PCR followed. Via MiXCR, TCRdb re-called the multiplex PCR reads, giving one row per CDR3 protein. The sample comprises 900,000 to 1,200,000 distinct CDR3 sequences, less than 45% of which are singletons, and around 10% rests with the top ten.

Material: peripheral blood or thyroid tissue (not recorded which). The chain combines TRBV11-2 with TRBJ2-7, with D tentatively TRBD1 or TRBD2 (5 bases each). This TCR came from an adult man with Graves' hyperthyroidism. CDR3 sequence reads: CASSSGGPWNF. CDR3 bases: TGTGCCAGCAGCTCTGGGGGACCCTGGAACTTC.